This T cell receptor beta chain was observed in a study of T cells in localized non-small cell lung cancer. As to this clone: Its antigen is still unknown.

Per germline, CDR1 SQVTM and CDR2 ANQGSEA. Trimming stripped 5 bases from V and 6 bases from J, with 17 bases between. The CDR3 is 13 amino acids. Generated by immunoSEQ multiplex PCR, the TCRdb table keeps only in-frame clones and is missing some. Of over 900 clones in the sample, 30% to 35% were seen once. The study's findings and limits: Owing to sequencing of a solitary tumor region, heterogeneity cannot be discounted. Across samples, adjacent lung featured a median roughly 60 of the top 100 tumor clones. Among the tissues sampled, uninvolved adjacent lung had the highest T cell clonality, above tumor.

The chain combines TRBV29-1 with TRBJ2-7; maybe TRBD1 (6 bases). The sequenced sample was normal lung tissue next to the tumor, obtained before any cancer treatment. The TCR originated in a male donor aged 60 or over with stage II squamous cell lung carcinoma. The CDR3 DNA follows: TGCAGCGTTCCTGGGGCAGGGGCCACCGAGCAGTACTTC. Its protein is CSVPGAGATEQYF.